Listed here are 13 T cell receptor beta chains from one sample, sequenced in a study of OX40 agonist ivuxolimab in advanced cancers. Using immunoSEQ multiplex PCR, the repertoire was profiled, and TCRdb retains in-frame clones only, with some absent. The sample lists about 50,000 clones; roughly 84% were seen once. The sample consisted of CD4+ or CD8+ T cells sorted from blood, taken in a trial of the OX40 agonist ivuxolimab. The receptors come from an adult with an advanced solid tumor such as melanoma, head and neck, liver or kidney cancer.

The gene calls are TRBV28 and TRBJ2-1; TRBD2 matches at 9 bases. The CDR3 is made up of 15 amino acids. Unmatched junction bases numbered 2, after V lost 0 bases and J lost 5 bases. Germline CDR1 MDHEN, CDR2 SYDVKM. DNA of the CDR3: TGTGCCAGCAGTTTATGGACTAGCGGCGACAATGAGCAGTTCTTC. Residues: CASSLWTSGDNEQFF.

The V and J genes are TRBV4-2 and TRBJ2-1; tentative D call: TRBD2 (5 bases). V gave up 1 base and J gave up 10 bases, with 17 bases separating them. The CDR3 is 15 residues long. In germline, CDR1 is LGHNA, CDR2 YNFKEQ. DNA of the CDR3: TGTGCCAGCAGCCAAGCGAGTAAGGTTGGCGGGGAGCAGTTCTTC. Amino acids: CASSQASKVGGEQFF.

The V call is TRBV2, the J call TRBJ1-5, with D possibly being TRBD1 (5 bases). Trimming removed 7 bases at V and 0 bases at J, with 10 bases between. Germline loops: CDR1 SNHLY, CDR2 FYNNEI. This CDR3 has 14 amino acids. In DNA form, the CDR3 reads TGTGCCAGCATGCGACAGAATAGCAATCAGCCCCAGCATTTT. Amino acids: CASMRQNSNQPQHF.

This chain joins TRBV10-3 and TRBJ2-3; 9 bases line up with TRBD2. Germline CDR1 reads ENHRY; CDR2 reads SYGVKD. Trimming removed 10 bases from V and 2 bases from J; junction bases left unmatched: 10. This CDR3 has 15 residues. In DNA, the CDR3 is TGTGCCACCTCAGGTAGCGGGAGAGTCACAGATACGCAGTATTTT. This translates into CATSGSGRVTDTQYF.

The chain combines TRBV5-4 with TRBJ2-2, with 13 nucleotides matching TRBD2. This CDR3 has 18 amino acids. CDR1 is SGHNT, CDR2 YYREEE, per germline (reference sequence). The trim removed 2 bases at V and 7 bases at J, leaving 11 bases unmatched. This CDR3 reads CASSLPQTSGRFDGELFF. In nucleotides, the CDR3 is TGTGCCAGCAGCTTACCCCAGACTAGCGGGAGGTTTGACGGGGAGCTGTTTTTT.

A single count supports this clone. The CDR3 sequence: CASSFSGTGGGQPQHF. The CDR3 DNA sequence: TGTGCCAGCAGTTTTTCCGGGACAGGGGGTGGTCAGCCCCAGCATTTT. The J gene is TRBJ1-5, the V gene TRBV6-6; TRBD1 matches at 11 bases. This CDR3 is built from 16 residues. Germline loops: CDR1 MNHNY, CDR2 SVGAGI (reference sequence). The ends lost 4 bases at V and 6 bases at J; junction bases unmatched: 8.

The J gene is TRBJ1-2, the V gene TRBV7-8; 8 nucleotides line up with TRBD1. Germline CDR1 reads SGHVS; CDR2 reads FQNEAQ. The CDR3 spans 19 residues. The V segment lost 0 bases and the J segment 8 bases; nucleotides outside the gene matches: 20. The CDR3 coding sequence is TGTGCCAGCAGCTTAGCGCGGATCCCGAGTGGTCAGGGGGCAGGAGGCTACACCTTC. Translation gives CASSLARIPSGQGAGGYTF.

The genes are TRBV29-1 and TRBJ1-1; 7 positions match TRBD1. J gave up 10 bases and V 6 bases, and 8 bases lay outside the gene matches. This CDR3 has 11 residues. Looked up from germline, CDR1 is SQVTM and CDR2 is ANQGSEA. This CDR3 reads CSVSRDSTAFF. The CDR3 nucleotides read TGCAGCGTCTCCCGGGACAGTACAGCTTTCTTT.

The rearrangement uses TRBV6-5 and TRBJ2-7; D may be TRBD1 or TRBD2 (5 bases each). The germline gives CDR1 MNHEY, CDR2 SVGAGI. CDR3 length: 14 residues. Trimming shortened V by 11 bases and J by 2 bases, and 19 bases separated the two germline ends. The CDR3: CAPRGPRETYEQYF. The CDR3 bases are TGTGCCCCGAGGGGTCCACGGGAAACCTACGAGCAGTACTTC.

CDR3 sequence: CASSYPTGNEQYF. The CDR3 DNA sequence: TGTGCCAGCAGTTACCCAACAGGGAACGAGCAGTACTTC. This chain links TRBV6-6 with TRBJ2-7; the D gene is possibly TRBD1 (6 bases). The CDR3 has 13 amino acids. The V gene's germline CDR1 is MNHNY and CDR2 SVGAGI (reference sequence). V was cut by 2 bases and J by 5 bases, with 10 bases left in between.

The V and J genes are TRBV5-6 and TRBJ1-5; D possibly corresponds to TRBD1 (6 bases). The CDR3 length is 14 residues. Trimming took 4 bases from V and 2 from J, leaving 10 bases between them. CDR1 SGHDT and CDR2 YYEEEE come from the germline V gene. The CDR3 loop reads CASSVGQRNQPQHF. The CDR3 DNA follows: TGTGCCAGCAGCGTCGGACAGCGCAATCAGCCCCAGCATTTT.

This sequence joins TRBV7-3 and TRBJ2-2; D is unresolved. In germline, CDR1 is SGHTA, CDR2 FQGTGA. Trimming removed 3 bases at V and 3 bases at J, with 8 bases between. The CDR3 loop spans 14 amino acids. The CDR3 reads CASSLSSDTGELFF. The CDR3 DNA follows: TGTGCCAGCAGCTTGTCTAGTGACACCGGGGAGCTGTTTTTT.

This sequence joins TRBV28 and TRBJ1-2; no clear D. The CDR3 contains 14 residues. V was shortened by 3 bases and J by 4 bases, with 12 bases between the two germline ends. Germline CDR1 reads MDHEN; CDR2 reads SYDVKM. The CDR3 sequence: CASSLPDLGYGYTF. The CDR3 DNA is TGTGCCAGCAGTTTGCCGGATCTGGGCTATGGCTACACCTTC.